The clone carrying this T cell receptor beta chain has at least ten counts. The data are from a study of T cells in Graves' hyperthyroidism and ophthalmopathy. Study summary: Peripheral blood sampling occurred at initial diagnosis, before any treatment.

Amplification of TCR beta CDR3 regions was performed using RNA transcripts as template. The TCR CDR3 first-round RT-PCR relied on the HTBI primer set. TCRdb re-called the multiplex PCR reads with MiXCR, one entry per CDR3 protein. Of 600,000 to 800,000 distinct CDR3 sequences in the sample, around a third are singletons; the top ten hold around 30%. Between the trimmed V and J ends, which lost 4 bases and 8 bases, there was a span of 12 bases. From germline, CDR1 is SEHNR and CDR2 FQNEAQ (reference sequence). This CDR3 has 14 amino acids. The clonotype comes from a woman aged 40 to 49 with Graves' hyperthyroidism. The chain uses TRBV7-9 and TRBJ1-6, with TRBD1 as a possible D gene (6 bases). Sequenced material: blood. CDR3 nucleotide sequence: TGTGCCAGCAGCTGGAGCGCAGGGGATTCACCCCTCCACTTT. It codes for CASSWSAGDSPLHF. Full variable domain (outside the CDR3, taken from reference TRBV7-9 and TRBJ1-6): DTGVSQNPRHKITKRGQNVTFRCDPISEHNRLYWYRQTLGQGPEFLTYFQNEAQLEKSRLLSDRFSAERPKGSFSTLEIQRTEQGDSAMYLCASSWSAGDSPLHFGNGTRLTVT.